The rows below give T cell receptor beta chains drawn from one sample of a study of T cell responses to AZD1222 COVID-19 vaccine. Profiled with immunoSEQ multiplex PCR; TCRdb holds only in-frame clones, not every one. The sample lists 130,000 or so clones; approximately 88% were seen once. Source: peripheral blood, taken on day 0 of AZD1222 vaccination. The receptors come from an adult in good health. CDR3s include the opening cysteine and the closing phenylalanine or tryptophan. The D gene is left open where the match is weak. Not all rows give a size; the values are once, few, many and, for expanded clones, a class.

TGTGCCAGCAACCGGTTGAGCTCCTACGAGCAGTACTTC CASNRLSSYEQYF 13 TRBJ2-7 - TRBV6-5 -
TGTGCCAGCAGCGTAGAGCCAGCGGGGTACAATGAGCAGTTCTTC CASSVEPAGYNEQFF 15 TRBJ2-1 TRBD2 TRBV9 -
TGTGCCAGTAGTAAGGGGGGCCAAAATAGCAATCAGCCCCAGCATTTT CASSKGGQNSNQPQHF 16 TRBJ1-5 - TRBV19 -
TGTGCCAGCAGCTTAGAAGTCTCTGGGGGAGAAGCTTTCTTT CASSLEVSGGEAFF 14 TRBJ1-1 - TRBV7-2 -
TGTGCCAGTAGTTCCCTTAGCGGGAGGGACTACAATGAGCAGTTCTTC CASSSLSGRDYNEQFF 16 TRBJ2-1 TRBD2 TRBV19 -
TGTGCCAGCAGCTTAGTGCCCCCCTCGGGAGCGCAGACGTATGGCTACACCTTC CASSLVPPSGAQTYGYTF 18 TRBJ1-2 - TRBV7-6 -
TGCGCCAGCAGCTTGGCAGGGGATGGCTACACCTTC CASSLAGDGYTF 12 TRBJ1-2 - TRBV5-1 -
TGTGCCAGCAGCTTAGGGGCAGTAAATCAGCCCCAGCATTTT CASSLGAVNQPQHF 14 TRBJ1-5 - TRBV7-8 -
TGTGCCAGCAGTGACCCCCTCTTCGAGGGGAAAGCTTTCTTT CASSDPLFEGKAFF 14 TRBJ1-1 - TRBV6-4 -
TGTGCCAGTAGTATAAGTGGGACAGGGGGCAGCTACAATGAGCAGTTCTTC CASSISGTGGSYNEQFF 17 TRBJ2-1 TRBD1 TRBV19 -
TGTGCCAGCAGCGGAATGGACTCACCGCGGGGCACCGGGGAGCTGTTTTTT CASSGMDSPRGTGELFF 17 TRBJ2-2 - TRBV9 -
TGTGCCAGCAGCTTAGACTCCAGCGCGGGGGTCAAGAGCCAGCATTTT CASSLDSSAGVKSQHF 16 TRBJ1-5 - TRBV7-2 -
TGTGCCAGCAGCCCCGGGGGTCAGGTCACTGAAGCTTTCTTT CASSPGGQVTEAFF 14 TRBJ1-1 - TRBV3-1/TRBV3-2 -
TGCGCCAGCAGCCGAATGGGGGACAGGGCGACTAATGAAAAACTGTTTTTT CASSRMGDRATNEKLFF 17 TRBJ1-4 TRBD1 TRBV5-1 -
TGTGCCAGCAGTCTCGGACGGGATTCACCCCTCCACTTT CASSLGRDSPLHF 13 TRBJ1-6 - TRBV6-5 -
TGTGCCTGGATTCTCGGGGGTTGGACTGAAGCTTTCTTT CAWILGGWTEAFF 13 TRBJ1-1 - TRBV30 -
TGTGCCAGCAGTTCCGGGACAGGGGAAAATCAGCCCCAGCATTTT CASSSGTGENQPQHF 15 TRBJ1-5 TRBD1 TRBV28 -
TGTGCCAGTAGTATAGGGACACCATCCGATGGCTACACCTTC CASSIGTPSDGYTF 14 TRBJ1-2 - TRBV19 -
TGTGCCAGCAGCCCCCCGCGAGATCCTACTGAGCAGTTCTTC CASSPPRDPTEQFF 14 TRBJ2-1 - TRBV7-2 -
TGTGCCAGTAGTACCTTCCGGGACAGCGGCAATCTAGCCAAAAACATTCAGTACTTC CASSTFRDSGNLAKNIQYF 19 TRBJ2-4 TRBD1 TRBV19 -
TGTGCCAGCAGCTTAGAACAGGGAGGCAATCAGCCCCAGCATTTT CASSLEQGGNQPQHF 15 TRBJ1-5 - TRBV7-2 -
TGTGCCAGCCAAAGAGTCTCTGGAAACACCATATATTTT CASQRVSGNTIYF 13 TRBJ1-3 - TRBV12-3/TRBV12-4 -
TGTGCCAGCAGTTTTGGACAGGGCCCCTATGGCTACACCTTC CASSFGQGPYGYTF 14 TRBJ1-2 TRBD1 TRBV27 -
TGTGCCAGCAGTTCCCAACTAGGCCAGAGCTCCTACAATGAGCAGTTCTTC CASSSQLGQSSYNEQFF 17 TRBJ2-1 - TRBV7-9 -
TGTGCCAGCAGCTTAGGGTTCGGGGACAGCTCCCCTGGGGCCAACGTCCTGACTTTC CASSLGFGDSSPGANVLTF 19 TRBJ2-6 TRBD1 TRBV7-8 -
TGCGCCAGCAGCCAAGATAGGGCTAGCGGGAGGACGGGGGCCAACGTCCTGACTTTC CASSQDRASGRTGANVLTF 19 TRBJ2-6 TRBD2 TRBV4-1 -
TGTGCCAGCATTGGTGACGGATTCACCTACGAGCAGTACTTC CASIGDGFTYEQYF 14 TRBJ2-7 - TRBV6-5 -
TGTGCCAGCAGTATAGGACAGCCGAACACTGAAGCTTTCTTT CASSIGQPNTEAFF 14 TRBJ1-1 - TRBV7-9 once
TGTGCCTGGAGTGTACTCGGTCGACAGTATGGCTACACCTTC CAWSVLGRQYGYTF 14 TRBJ1-2 - TRBV30 -
TGTGCCAGCGCAAGTCCGAGGAATTCACCCCTCCACTTT CASASPRNSPLHF 13 TRBJ1-6 - TRBV27 -
TGTGCCACCGGACTAGCGGGGGGAAACAATGAGCAGTTCTTC CATGLAGGNNEQFF 14 TRBJ2-1 TRBD2 TRBV6-5 -
TGCAGCGTTATCACAGGTGATGAAAAACTGTTTTTT CSVITGDEKLFF 12 TRBJ1-4 - TRBV29-1 -
TGTGCCAGCATGAGGTGGGAGGACACTGAAGCTTTCTTT CASMRWEDTEAFF 13 TRBJ1-1 - TRBV6-5 -